This entry is about one T cell receptor (beta chain). The target antigen is unknown. The entry originates in a study of CD8 T cells in Susac syndrome. The study's findings and limits: The authors acknowledged that their TCR sequencing and HLA analysis involved a relatively small number of individuals.

From germline, CDR1 is MNHEY and CDR2 SVGAGI. Losses at the gene ends were 6 bases for V and 0 bases for J; bases not matched to a gene: 1. This CDR3 spans 13 amino acids. The multiple sclerosis controls were treatment-naive patients, and their relapsing-remitting disease was stable or active. TEMRA cells were FACS-enriched, while CD8+ and CD4+ T cells were negatively isolated. Reverse transcription of roughly 0.45 to 1 ug RNA was performed with random hexamers. TCRdb re-analysed the immunoSEQ multiplex PCR reads in MiXCR, keeping a single row per CDR3 protein. The table shows roughly 200,000 distinct CDR3 sequences, with about 94% occurring only once.

This clonotype was obtained from a human donor with multiple sclerosis. Sequenced input: CD4+ T cells from PBMCs. The chain links TRBV6-5 to TRBJ2-7; the match to TRBD2 covers 8 bases. The CDR3 DNA reads as TGTGCCAGCAGAGCGGGGGTCTCCTACGAGCAGTACTTC. The encoded protein is CASRAGVSYEQYF.